A selection of T cell receptor beta chains follows, all from one sample in a study of blood T cell repertoires in COVID-19. Profiled with immunoSEQ multiplex PCR; TCRdb holds only in-frame clones, not every one. This table has 45,000 to 65,000 clones, roughly 77% appearing once. The sequenced material came from peripheral blood. The receptors come from an older man with active or convalescent COVID-19. Each CDR3 is given with its conserved first and last residue. The D gene is left open where the match is weak. Only part of the rows carry a size: once, few, many, or a class if the clone is expanded.

d_call	clone_size	j_call	v_call	cdr3_nt	cdr3_aa
-	-	TRBJ1-6	TRBV21-1	TGTGCCAGCAGCAAAGCGCGGGGGGGCAGCTCCTATAATTCACCCCTCCACTTT	CASSKARGGSSYNSPLHF
-	-	TRBJ2-1	TRBV4-1	TGCGCCAGCAGCCAAGATGCTGGGGGGTCGGGGAATGAGCAGTTCTTC	CASSQDAGGSGNEQFF
-	few	TRBJ1-2	TRBV7-9	TGTGCCAGCAGCTTTGGGGGGGCGGATGGCTACACCTTC	CASSFGGADGYTF
TRBD2	-	TRBJ2-7	TRBV2	TGTGCCAGCAGTGAAGGGTCTAGCGGATTCCTTGAGCAGTACTTC	CASSEGSSGFLEQYF
TRBD2	-	TRBJ2-3	TRBV7-2	TGTGCCAGCAGCTTGGGACTAGCGGGGGGGCAAACAGATACGCAGTATTTT	CASSLGLAGGQTDTQYF
TRBD1	few	TRBJ2-3	TRBV11-2	TGTGCCAGCAGCTTACAAAGGGACAGGGAAGTAAATTTT	CASSLQRDREVNF
TRBD1	-	TRBJ1-2	TRBV24-1	TGTGCCACCAGTGGGCCAGGGGGCTATGGCTACACCTTC	CATSGPGGYGYTF
TRBD2	-	TRBJ2-1	TRBV11-3	TGTGCCAGCAGCCTCACGGGGAGGGGCTACAATGAGCAGTTCTTC	CASSLTGRGYNEQFF
-	once	TRBJ1-2	TRBV5-1	TGCGCCAGCAGCTTGGCCCAGGGCTATGGCTACACCTTC	CASSLAQGYGYTF
-	-	TRBJ2-4	TRBV19	TGTGCCAGTAGTCCTGATGGCCTAGTAGCCAAAAACATTCAGTACTTC	CASSPDGLVAKNIQYF
-	-	TRBJ2-2	TRBV28	TGTGCCAGCAGTTTATGGAGACTCTTGAACACCGGGGAGCTGTTTTTT	CASSLWRLLNTGELFF
TRBD1	-	TRBJ2-3	TRBV3-1/TRBV3-2	TGTGCCAGCAGCTATTTAACAGCCGGGACAGCCACAGATACGCAGTATTTT	CASSYLTAGTATDTQYF
TRBD1	-	TRBJ2-4	TRBV19	TGTGCCAGTAGTATCGTGGGACAGGGTGGCAAAAACATTCAGTACTTC	CASSIVGQGGKNIQYF
-	-	TRBJ2-5	TRBV11-2	TGTGCCACTCGGGGGGCCTCGCAAGAGACCCAGTACTTC	CATRGASQETQYF
-	-	TRBJ2-5	TRBV7-2	TGTGCCAGCAGCCCGTCGACAGTTTACCAGGAGACCCAGTACTTC	CASSPSTVYQETQYF
-	-	TRBJ2-2	TRBV11-3	TGTGCCAGCAGCCAACTCGTAGACACCGGGGAGCTGTTTTTT	CASSQLVDTGELFF
-	-	TRBJ2-7	TRBV6-5	TGTGCCAGCAGTTCCAGGCGCGAGCAGTACTTC	CASSSRREQYF
TRBD1	-	TRBJ1-1	TRBV6-1	TGTGCCAGCAGTGAAGCACAGGGGGACACTGAAGCTTTCTTT	CASSEAQGDTEAFF
-	-	TRBJ2-7	TRBV11-3	TGTGCCAGCAGCTTATACAGGGAGACGTTCGAGCAGTACTTC	CASSLYRETFEQYF
TRBD2	-	TRBJ2-1	TRBV7-3	TGTGCCAGCAGCCCACGGACTAGCGGGAGCTTGAATGAGCAGTTCTTC	CASSPRTSGSLNEQFF
-	-	TRBJ1-1	TRBV10-3	TGTGCCATCAGTGAGCGTGCGGTCACCGAGGGCACTGAAGCTTTCTTT	CAISERAVTEGTEAFF
-	-	TRBJ1-4	TRBV7-9	TGTGCCAGCAGCTTGCAGGGAGAAAAACTGTTTTTT	CASSLQGEKLFF
TRBD1	-	TRBJ1-1	TRBV7-2	TGTGCCAGCAGCTCCGGGACAGCAAACACTGAAGCTTTCTTT	CASSSGTANTEAFF
TRBD1	-	TRBJ1-2	TRBV6-5	TGTGCCAGTTCCAAGGGGGCAGGGGCCATCTATGGCTACACCTTC	CASSKGAGAIYGYTF
TRBD1	-	TRBJ1-2	TRBV6-1	TGTGCCAGCAGTAAAGCGACAGGGGGCAGCTATGGCTACACCTTC	CASSKATGGSYGYTF
-	once	TRBJ1-2	TRBV3-1/TRBV3-2	TGTGCCAGCAGCCAAGATGTCCGGACTCGCTATGGCTACACCTTC	CASSQDVRTRYGYTF
-	-	TRBJ1-2	TRBV4-2	TGTGCCAGCAGCCAAGAACAGGTCGGCGGCTACACCTTC	CASSQEQVGGYTF